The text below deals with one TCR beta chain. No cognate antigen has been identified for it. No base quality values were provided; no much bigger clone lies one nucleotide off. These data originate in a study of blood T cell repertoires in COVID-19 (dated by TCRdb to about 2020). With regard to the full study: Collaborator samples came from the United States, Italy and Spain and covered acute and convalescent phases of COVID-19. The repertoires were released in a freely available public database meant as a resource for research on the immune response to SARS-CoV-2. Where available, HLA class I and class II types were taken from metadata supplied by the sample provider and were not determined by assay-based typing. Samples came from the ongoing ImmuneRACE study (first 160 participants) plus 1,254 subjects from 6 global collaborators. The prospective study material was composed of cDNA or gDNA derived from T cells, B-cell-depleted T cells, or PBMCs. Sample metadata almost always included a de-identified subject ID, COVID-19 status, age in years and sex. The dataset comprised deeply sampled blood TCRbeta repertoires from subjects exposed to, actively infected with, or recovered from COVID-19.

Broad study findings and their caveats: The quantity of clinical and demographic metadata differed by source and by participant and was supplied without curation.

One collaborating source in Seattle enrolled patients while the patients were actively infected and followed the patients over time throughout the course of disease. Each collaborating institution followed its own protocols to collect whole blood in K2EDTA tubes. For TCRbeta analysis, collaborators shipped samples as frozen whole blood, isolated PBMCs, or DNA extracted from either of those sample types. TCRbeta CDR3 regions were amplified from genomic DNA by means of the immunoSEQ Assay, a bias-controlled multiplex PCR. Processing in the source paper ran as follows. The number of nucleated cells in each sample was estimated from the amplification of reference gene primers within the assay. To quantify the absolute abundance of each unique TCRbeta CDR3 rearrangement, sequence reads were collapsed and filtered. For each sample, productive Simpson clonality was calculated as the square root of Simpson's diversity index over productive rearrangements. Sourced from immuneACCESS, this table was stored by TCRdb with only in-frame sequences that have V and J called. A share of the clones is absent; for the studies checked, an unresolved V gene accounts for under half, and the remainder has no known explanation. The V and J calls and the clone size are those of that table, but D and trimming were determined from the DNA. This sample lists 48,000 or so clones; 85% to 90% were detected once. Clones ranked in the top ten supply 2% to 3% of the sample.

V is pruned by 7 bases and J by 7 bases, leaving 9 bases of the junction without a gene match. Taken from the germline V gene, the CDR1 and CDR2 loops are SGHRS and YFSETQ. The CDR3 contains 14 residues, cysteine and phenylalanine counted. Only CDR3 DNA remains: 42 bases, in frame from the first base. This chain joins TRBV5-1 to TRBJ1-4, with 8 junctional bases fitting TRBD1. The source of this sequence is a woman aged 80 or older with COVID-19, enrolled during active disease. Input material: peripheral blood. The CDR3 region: CASQTGGGTEKLFF. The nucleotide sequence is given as TGCGCCAGCCAAACAGGGGGTGGGACTGAAAAACTGTTTTTT.